A single sample gave rise to the 11 T cell receptor beta chains below, sequenced in a study of neurological immune-mediated disorders. TCRdb reprocessed the 5' RACE reads with MiXCR, giving one entry per CDR3 protein. Of 95,000 to 110,000 distinct CDR3 sequences in the sample, roughly a tenth were seen once. Described time point: longitudinal time-point 3. What was sequenced was PBMCs. The receptors here all came from a female donor with HTLV-1-associated myelopathy (HAM/TSP).

This clonotype was observed many times. The chain has TRBV28 and TRBJ2-3; TRBD2 might be the D (7 bases). Trimming removed 7 bases at V and 1 base at J, with 15 bases between. Germline CDR1 is MDHEN and CDR2 is SYDVKM. CDR3 size: 15 residues. The CDR3 DNA is TGTGCCAGCAAAGGGTGGGGGGGCGGCACAGATACGCAGTATTTT. Residues: CASKGWGGGTDTQYF. The whole variable domain, remainder taken from reference TRBV28 and TRBJ2-3, is DVKVTQSSRYLVKRTGEKVFLECVQDMDHENMFWYRQDPGLGLRLIYFSYDVKMKEKGDIPEGYSVSREKKERFSLILESASTNQTSMYLCASKGWGGGTDTQYFGPGTRLTVL.

This clonotype has a count of ten or more. V and J are TRBV20-1 and TRBJ2-7; TRBD1 matches 8 bases. Germline values: CDR1 DFQATT, CDR2 SNEGSKA (reference sequence). The CDR3 totals 14 residues. The V segment lost 7 bases and the J segment 2 bases; nucleotides outside the gene matches: 10. As DNA, the CDR3 is TGCAGTGTTGTCCCGGGACAGGATCCCTACGAGCAGTACTTC. Translation: CSVVPGQDPYEQYF.

There are a few counts of this clonotype. V is TRBV20-1 and J is TRBJ2-5, with TRBD2 matching over 13 bases. The CDR3 consists of 16 residues. In germline, CDR1 is DFQATT, CDR2 SNEGSKA (reference sequence). V lost 3 bases to trimming and J lost 2 bases; unmatched junction nucleotides: 6. Here the CDR3 DNA reads TGCAGTGCTAGCCCTAGACTAGCGGGGGGACAAGAGACCCAGTACTTC. It yields the protein CSASPRLAGGQETQYF.

This clonotype was detected many times. V is TRBV6-5 and J is TRBJ1-4, with D perhaps matching TRBD1 (5 bases). CDR1 is MNHEY, CDR2 SVGAGI, per germline. V was trimmed by 7 bases and J by 1 base, leaving 7 bases between them. The CDR3 runs to 13 residues. CDR3 in amino acids: CASTGGTNEKLFF. CDR3 DNA: TGTGCCAGCACGGGGGGAACTAATGAAAAACTGTTTTTT.

This clonotype was seen at least ten times. The chain recombines TRBV10-3 with TRBJ2-5; 9 bases are shared with TRBD2. V lost 2 bases to trimming and J lost 4 bases; unmatched junction nucleotides: 2. CDR1 and CDR2 from the germline V gene are ENHRY and SYGVKD. There are 14 residues in the CDR3. DNA of the CDR3: TGTGCCATCAGTGAGGGGACTAGCAGAGAGACCCAGTACTTC. Translation: CAISEGTSRETQYF.

This clonotype was counted between two and nine times. The rearrangement uses TRBV25-1 and TRBJ2-7, with TRBD1 as a possible D gene (5 bases). Germline CDR1 is MGHDK and CDR2 is SYGVNS. Trimming removed 3 bases from V and 2 bases from J, with 14 bases in between. CDR3 length: 15 amino acids. Written as DNA, the CDR3 is TGTGCCAGCAGTGATCCGACAGAGCTCACCTACGAGCAGTACTTC. This gives the protein CASSDPTELTYEQYF.

The table lists this clonotype with many counts. V gene TRBV5-1 combines with J gene TRBJ2-6, with D unresolved. Trimming pared 1 base from V and 0 bases from J, leaving 8 bases between. From germline, CDR1 is SGHRS and CDR2 YFSETQ. CDR3 length: 16 amino acids. CDR3 DNA: TGCGCCAGCAGCTTGTTTGGTACCTCTGGGGCCAACGTCCTGACTTTC. Translated: CASSLFGTSGANVLTF.

The DNA for the CDR3 is TGCAGCGTTGGGACCAGGCTAGAGCAGTTCTTC. Translation: CSVGTRLEQFF. The rearrangement joins TRBV29-1 to TRBJ2-1; D call uncertain. V dropped 4 bases and J dropped 10 bases, with 11 bases sitting between them. Germline-derived CDR1 and CDR2 are SQVTM and ANQGSEA. This CDR3 spans 11 amino acids.

This clonotype has more than one count but fewer than ten. The chain carries TRBV24-1 and TRBJ1-5; D ambiguous. The ends were cut back, 5 bases at V and 3 bases at J, with 7 bases in the middle. Germline assignment: CDR1 KGHDR and CDR2 SFDVKD. This CDR3 contains 13 residues. The CDR3 DNA reads TGTGCCACCAGTGGCAATGACAATCAGCCCCAGCATTTT. It encodes CATSGNDNQPQHF.

V usage is TRBV4-1 and J usage is TRBJ2-7; 10 nucleotides match TRBD2. The CDR3 totals 17 residues. The V gene end was trimmed by 4 bases and the J gene end by 1 base; junction bases not matched to a gene: 10. The germline gives CDR1 MGHRA, CDR2 YSYEKL. The CDR3 is CASSPQGSGGASYEQYF. The CDR3 coding sequence is TGCGCCAGCAGCCCGCAGGGGAGCGGGGGGGCGTCCTACGAGCAGTACTTC.

The sample holds many counts of this clonotype. V is TRBV24-1 and J is TRBJ2-1, with 7 nucleotides matching TRBD1. Trimming removed 1 base from V and 12 bases from J; junction bases left unmatched: 11. The CDR3 length is 15 residues. Per germline, CDR1 KGHDR and CDR2 SFDVKD. The CDR3 spells CATSDFTLGQERQFF. The CDR3 nucleotides read TGTGCCACCAGTGATTTTACCCTAGGACAGGAGAGGCAGTTCTTC.